Listed here are 14 T cell receptor beta chains from one sample, sequenced in a study of molecular identifiers for immune sequencing clone quantification (dated by TCRdb to the late 2010s). Library method: PCR. Data came from an Illumina HiSeq 4000. Using fastp at Q25 and MiXCR, TCRdb reprocessed the public reads and kept productive beta chains. Rows with one shared CDR3 protein collapse into an entry with the most common genes and DNA. For this sample there are a few hundred thousand distinct CDR3 sequences; roughly a fifth appear just once. The ten largest clones take up more than 0.8% of the sample. Specimen: naive CD8+ T cells from blood, with Jurkat cell RNA spiked in. The cell subset or site label corresponds to: FACS-sorted CD8+CD4-CCR7+CD45RA+ naive T cells. Receptors originate from a human donor in good health. Some libraries in this study had Jurkat cell RNA spiked in.

This clonotype was recorded at least ten times. The chain recombines TRBV7-9 with TRBJ2-7; D is unclear. Trimming stripped 3 bases from V and 2 bases from J, with 11 bases between. The CDR3 loop spans 14 amino acids. Germline CDR1 and CDR2: SEHNR and FQNEAQ (reference sequence). Here the CDR3 reads CASSFDGPAYEQYF. In DNA form, the CDR3 reads TGTGCCAGCAGCTTCGACGGACCGGCCTACGAGCAGTACTTC.

In this sample, this clonotype turned up many times. The V gene is TRBV20-1, the J gene TRBJ1-5, with 7 bases fitting TRBD1. Losses at the gene ends were 6 bases for V and 2 bases for J; bases not matched to a gene: 13. CDR3 length: 16 amino acids. Germline CDR1 DFQATT, CDR2 SNEGSKA (reference sequence). As DNA, the CDR3 is TGCAGTGCCACAGAGGAGTACGGGACAGGCAATCAGCCCCAGCATTTT. Translating it yields CSATEEYGTGNQPQHF.

V usage is TRBV5-1 and J usage is TRBJ1-1, with D perhaps TRBD1 (6 bases). The CDR3 is 15 residues long. The V end was cut by 0 bases, the J end by 3 bases, with 12 bases between. CDR1 is SGHRS and CDR2 is YFSETQ in the germline V gene. CDR3 loop: CASSLEAGAYTEAFF. The CDR3 DNA reads as TGCGCCAGCAGCTTGGAGGCAGGGGCTTACACTGAAGCTTTCTTT.

This clonotype was counted many times. The V call is TRBV7-9, the J call TRBJ1-5; D is perhaps TRBD1 (6 bases). V was trimmed by 4 bases and J by 4 bases, leaving 11 bases between them. Per the germline V gene, CDR1 is SEHNR and CDR2 is FQNEAQ (reference sequence). The CDR3 contains 14 residues. In DNA form, the CDR3 reads TGTGCCAGCAGCTCGACAGGCCCGAATCAGCCCCAGCATTTT. Protein sequence: CASSSTGPNQPQHF.

This clonotype was seen repeatedly, ten times or more. This chain joins TRBV20-1 and TRBJ2-7; D is possibly TRBD1 (5 bases). The CDR3 runs to 14 residues. Deletions cut 5 bases from V and 0 bases from J, with 14 bases between. Germline loops: CDR1 DFQATT, CDR2 SNEGSKA (reference sequence). The CDR3 protein is CSAYRRQSSYEQYF. The CDR3 DNA reads TGCAGTGCTTACCGCCGACAGAGCTCCTACGAGCAGTACTTC.

In regard to this clonotype: This may stem from a read error, because a much larger clone lies one nucleotide away. The conserved phenylalanine or tryptophan normally closing the CDR3 is absent here, so this likely arose from a read error. The chain combines TRBV20-1 with TRBJ2-7; D gene unclear. The CDR3 loop spans 13 amino acids. V gave up 1 base and J gave up 7 bases, with 14 bases separating them. CDR1 and CDR2 (germline): DFQATT, SNEGSKA (reference sequence). DNA for the CDR3: TGCAGTGCTAGAGTCAGGCCTCTACGGGAGCAGTACTCC. Its protein product is CSARVRPLREQYS.

This clonotype was counted many times. The CDR3 nucleotides read TGTGCCAGCAGCTCCCGGGACAGGACTGAAGCTTTCTTT. Its translation is CASSSRDRTEAFF. The chain links TRBV7-9 to TRBJ1-1; 8 nucleotides align to TRBD1. This CDR3 region has 13 residues. V lost 4 bases and J lost 5; bases outside the gene matches: 3. The germline V gene has CDR1 SEHNR and CDR2 FQNEAQ (reference sequence).

The gene calls are TRBV15 and TRBJ1-5; the match to TRBD1 covers 9 bases. Trimming at V came to 5 bases and at J to 7 bases, leaving 9 bases not matched to a gene. CDR3 length: 15 residues. Germline-derived CDR1 and CDR2 are LNHNV and YYDKDF (reference sequence). Here the CDR3 DNA reads TGTGCCACCAGCGAGCACAGGGGGCGAGGGCAGCCCCAGCATTTT. Encoded protein: CATSEHRGRGQPQHF.

This clonotype was seen ten or more times. The V gene is TRBV27, the J gene TRBJ2-1; possibly TRBD1 for D (6 bases). CDR3 size: 14 residues. V lost 6 bases to trimming and J lost 1 base, with 10 bases between them. From germline, CDR1 is MNHEY and CDR2 SMNVEV (reference sequence). CDR3 nucleotide sequence: TGTGCCAGCAGAGGACAGAGTTCCTACAATGAGCAGTTCTTC. Amino acid sequence: CASRGQSSYNEQFF.

A remark on this clonotype: A much larger clone lies a single base off, so this may be a read error. This likely comes from a read error, as the CDR3 has no conserved phenylalanine or tryptophan at its end. V usage is TRBV29-1 and J usage is TRBJ2-7; 8 bases map to TRBD1. This CDR3 is 12 amino acids long. The germline CDR1 and CDR2 sequences are SQVTM and ANQGSEA. V lost 6 bases, J lost 6 bases, and 7 bases stayed unmatched. Written as DNA, the CDR3 is TGCAGCGTGAGACAGGGACAGGTCGAGCAGTACCTC. It yields the protein CSVRQGQVEQYL.

As regards this clonotype: Possible read error: a much larger clone is one base away. The rearrangement joins TRBV28 to TRBJ2-7; possibly TRBD2 for D (6 bases). Germline CDR1 and CDR2: MDHEN and SYDVKM. The V gene lost 6 bases and the J gene lost 5 bases, with 14 bases spanning the gap. This CDR3 contains 13 residues. The chain's CDR3 is CASRFRGKNEQYF. The CDR3 nucleotides are TGTGCCAGCAGGTTCCGGGGGAAGAACGAGCAGTACTTC.

This clonotype was recorded a few times. The chain is built from TRBV4-3 and TRBJ1-1; unclear D gene. The CDR3 is 14 residues long. Deletions cut 2 bases from V and 0 bases from J, with 7 bases between. The germline CDR1 and CDR2 sequences are LGHNA and YSLEER. In DNA form, the CDR3 reads TGCGCCAGCAGCCAAACGACCATGAACACTGAAGCTTTCTTT. Translating it yields CASSQTTMNTEAFF.

About this clonotype itself: One end of the junction fails to match germline, which may point to a read error. The chain joins TRBV30 to TRBJ1-4, with a possible D match to TRBD1 (6 bases). This CDR3 has 15 amino acids. CDR1 and CDR2 (germline): GTSNPN, SVGIG (reference sequence). CDR3 loop: CAWNVMGAFNEKLLF. The CDR3, as DNA: TGTGCCTGGAACGTAATGGGGGCTTTTAATGAAAAACTGCTTTTT. Supplemented by reference TRBV30 and TRBJ1-4, the full variable domain reads SQTIHQWPATLVQPVGSPLSLECTVEGTSNPNLYWYRQAAGRGLQLLFYSVGIGQISSEVPQNLSASRPQDRQFILSSKKLLLSDSGFYLCAWNVMGAFNEKLLFGSGTQLSVL.

This clonotype was seen repeatedly, ten times or more. CDR3 DNA sequence: TGTGCCACCAGTGCCAGGATCGGGGGTAATGAGCAGTTCTTC. The encoded protein is CATSARIGGNEQFF. V usage is TRBV24-1 and J usage is TRBJ2-1, with D tentatively TRBD2 (6 bases). CDR1 and CDR2 from the germline V gene are KGHDR and SFDVKD. The CDR3 length is 14 residues. V gave up 5 bases and J gave up 7 bases, with 14 bases separating them.